This TCR beta chain was recovered during a study of CDR3 diversity in severe acne. This clonotype was picked up many times. TCRdb used MiXCR to reprocess the PCR reads, holding one entry per CDR3 protein. The data show about 84,000 distinct CDR3 sequences, with approximately 51% seen just once and roughly an eighth held by the top ten. Germline V gene sequence: CDR1 SGDLS, CDR2 YYNGEE. The CDR3 has 12 residues. The V end lost 5 bases, the J end lost 1 base, and 5 bases lay between the germline ends. The clonotype comes from a male donor in good health, without acne. Sequencing input: blood. The rearrangement uses TRBV9 and TRBJ2-3; D ambiguous. CDR3 amino acids: CASSFGTDTQYF. In DNA, the CDR3 is TGTGCCAGCAGTTTTGGCACAGATACGCAGTATTTT. The full variable domain, completed using reference TRBV9 and TRBJ2-3, is DSGVTQTPKHLITATGQRVTLRCSPRSGDLSVYWYQQSLDQGLQFLIQYYNGEERAKGNILERFSAQQFPDLHSELNLSSLELGDSALYFCASSFGTDTQYFGPGTRLTVL.